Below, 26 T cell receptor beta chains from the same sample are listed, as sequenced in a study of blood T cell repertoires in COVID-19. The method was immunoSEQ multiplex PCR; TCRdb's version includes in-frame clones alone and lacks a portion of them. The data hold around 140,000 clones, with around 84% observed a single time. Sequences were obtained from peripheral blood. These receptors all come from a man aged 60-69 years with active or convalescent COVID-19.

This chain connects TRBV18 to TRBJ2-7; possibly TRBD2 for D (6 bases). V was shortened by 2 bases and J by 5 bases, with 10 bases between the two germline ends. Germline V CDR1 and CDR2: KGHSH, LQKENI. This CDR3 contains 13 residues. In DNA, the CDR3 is TGTGCCAGCTCACCAGGGGGGTGGGACGAGCAGTACGTC. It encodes CASSPGGWDEQYV.

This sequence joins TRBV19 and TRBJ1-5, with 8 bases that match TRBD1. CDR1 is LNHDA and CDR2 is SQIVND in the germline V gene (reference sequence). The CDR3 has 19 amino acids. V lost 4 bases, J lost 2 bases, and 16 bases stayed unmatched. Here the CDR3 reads CASSTARDRMKAGNQPQHF. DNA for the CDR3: TGTGCCAGTAGTACAGCACGGGACAGGATGAAAGCGGGCAATCAGCCCCAGCATTTT.

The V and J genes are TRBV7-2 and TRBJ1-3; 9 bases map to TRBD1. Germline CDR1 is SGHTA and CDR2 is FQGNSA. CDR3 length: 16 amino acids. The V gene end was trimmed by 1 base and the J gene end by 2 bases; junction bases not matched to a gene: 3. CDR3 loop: CASSLEGTGTGNTIYF. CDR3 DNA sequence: TGTGCCAGCAGCTTAGAGGGGACAGGGACTGGAAACACCATATATTTT.

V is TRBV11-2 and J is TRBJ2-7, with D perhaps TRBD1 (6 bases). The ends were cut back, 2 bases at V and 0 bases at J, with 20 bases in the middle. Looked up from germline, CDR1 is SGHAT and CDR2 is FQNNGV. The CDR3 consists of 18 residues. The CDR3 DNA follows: TGTGCCAGCAGCTTACCCCTCTTAAAACAGGGTTACTCCTACGAGCAGTACTTC. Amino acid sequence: CASSLPLLKQGYSYEQYF.

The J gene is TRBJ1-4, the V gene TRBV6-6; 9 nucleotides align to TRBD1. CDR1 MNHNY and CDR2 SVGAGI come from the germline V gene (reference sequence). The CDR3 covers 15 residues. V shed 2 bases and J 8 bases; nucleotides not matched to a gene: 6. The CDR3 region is CASSYRTGDDEKLFF. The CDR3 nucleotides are TGTGCCAGCAGTTACCGGACAGGGGATGACGAAAAACTGTTTTTT.

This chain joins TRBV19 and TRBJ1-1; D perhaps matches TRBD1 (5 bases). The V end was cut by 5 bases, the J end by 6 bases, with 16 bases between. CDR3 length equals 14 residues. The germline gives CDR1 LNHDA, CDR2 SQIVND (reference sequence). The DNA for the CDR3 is TGTGCCAGTAGTTCACGCGGGACGGCCGCTGAAGCTTTCTTT. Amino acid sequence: CASSSRGTAAEAFF.

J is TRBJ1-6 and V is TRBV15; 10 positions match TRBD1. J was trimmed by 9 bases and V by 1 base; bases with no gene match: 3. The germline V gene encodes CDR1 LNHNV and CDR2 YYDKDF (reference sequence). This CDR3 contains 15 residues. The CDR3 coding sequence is TGTGCCACCAGCAGAGGACAGGGGGCTATTTCACCCCTCCACTTT. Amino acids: CATSRGQGAISPLHF.

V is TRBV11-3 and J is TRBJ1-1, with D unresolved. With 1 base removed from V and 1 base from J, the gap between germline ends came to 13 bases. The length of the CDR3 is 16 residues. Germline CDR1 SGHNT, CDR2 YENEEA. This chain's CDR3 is CASSLGGLTGNTEAFF. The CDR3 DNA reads TGTGCCAGCAGCTTAGGTGGACTCACCGGGAACACTGAAGCTTTCTTT.

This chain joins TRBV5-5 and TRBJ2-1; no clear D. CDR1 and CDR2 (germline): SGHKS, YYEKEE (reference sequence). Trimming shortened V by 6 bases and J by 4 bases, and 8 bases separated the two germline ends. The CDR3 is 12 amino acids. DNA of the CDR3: TGTGCCAGCAACCCCAGTTACAATGAGCAGTTCTTC. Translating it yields CASNPSYNEQFF. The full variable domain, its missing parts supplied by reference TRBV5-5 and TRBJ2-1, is DAGVTQSPTHLIKTRGQQVTLRCSPISGHKSVSWYQQVLGQGPQFIFQYYEKEERGRGNFPDRFSARQFPNYSSELNVNALLLGDSALYLCASNPSYNEQFFGPGTRLTVL.

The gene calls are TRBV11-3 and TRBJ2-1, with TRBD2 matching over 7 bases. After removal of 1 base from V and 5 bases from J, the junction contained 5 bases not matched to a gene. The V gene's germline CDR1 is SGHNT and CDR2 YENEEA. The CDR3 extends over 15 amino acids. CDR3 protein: CASSLGGLYNNEQFF. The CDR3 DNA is TGTGCCAGCAGCTTAGGGGGACTATATAACAATGAGCAGTTCTTC.

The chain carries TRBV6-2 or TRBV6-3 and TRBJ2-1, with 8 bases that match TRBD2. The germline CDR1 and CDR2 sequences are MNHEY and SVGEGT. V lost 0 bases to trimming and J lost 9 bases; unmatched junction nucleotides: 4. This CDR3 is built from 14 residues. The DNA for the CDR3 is TGTGCCAGCAGTTACTCAACCGCGGGAGGTGAGCAGTTCTTC. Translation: CASSYSTAGGEQFF.

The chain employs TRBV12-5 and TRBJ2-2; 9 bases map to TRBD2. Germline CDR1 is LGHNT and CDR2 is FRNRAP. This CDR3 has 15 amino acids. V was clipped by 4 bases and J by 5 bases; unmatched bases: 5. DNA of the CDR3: TGTGCTAGTGGTTCCCGACTAGCGGAAACCGGGGAGCTGTTTTTT. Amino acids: CASGSRLAETGELFF.

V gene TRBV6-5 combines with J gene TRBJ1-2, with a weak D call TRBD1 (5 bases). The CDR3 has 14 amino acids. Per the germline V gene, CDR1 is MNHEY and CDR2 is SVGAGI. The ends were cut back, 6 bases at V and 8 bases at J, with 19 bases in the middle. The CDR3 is CASSLEGRIPGYTF. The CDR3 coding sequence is TGTGCCAGCAGCCTGGAGGGGAGGATACCCGGCTACACCTTC.

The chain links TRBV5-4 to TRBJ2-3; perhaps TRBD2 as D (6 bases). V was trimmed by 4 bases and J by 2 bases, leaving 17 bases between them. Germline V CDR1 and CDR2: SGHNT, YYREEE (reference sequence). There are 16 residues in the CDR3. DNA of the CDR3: TGTGCCAGCAGCATGCGGCGGGGCACCAACACAGATACGCAGTATTTT. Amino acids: CASSMRRGTNTDTQYF.

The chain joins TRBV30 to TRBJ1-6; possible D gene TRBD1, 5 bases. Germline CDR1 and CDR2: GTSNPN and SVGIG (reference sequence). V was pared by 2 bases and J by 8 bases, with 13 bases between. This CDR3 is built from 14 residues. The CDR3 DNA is TGTGCCTGGAGTTCGCTAGGGGCTGATTCACCCCTCCACTTT. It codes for CAWSSLGADSPLHF.

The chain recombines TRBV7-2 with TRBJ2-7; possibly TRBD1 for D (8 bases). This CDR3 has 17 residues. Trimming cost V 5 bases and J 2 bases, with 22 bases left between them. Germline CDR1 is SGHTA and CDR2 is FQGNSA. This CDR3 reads CASSRSGVGQAPYEQYF. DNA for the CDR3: TGTGCCAGCAGCCGGAGCGGGGTGGGACAGGCCCCCTACGAGCAGTACTTC.

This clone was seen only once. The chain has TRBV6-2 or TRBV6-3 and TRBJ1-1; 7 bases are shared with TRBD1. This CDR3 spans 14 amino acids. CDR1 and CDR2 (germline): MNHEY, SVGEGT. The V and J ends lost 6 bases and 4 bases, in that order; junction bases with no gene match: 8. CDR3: CASSMGQLSTEAFF. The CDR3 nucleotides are TGTGCCAGCAGCATGGGACAGCTGAGCACTGAAGCTTTCTTT.

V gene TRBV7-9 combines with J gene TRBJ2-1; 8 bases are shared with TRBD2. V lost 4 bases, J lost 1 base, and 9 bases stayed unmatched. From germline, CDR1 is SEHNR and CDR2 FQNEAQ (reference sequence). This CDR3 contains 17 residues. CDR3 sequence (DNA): TGTGCCAGCAGCTCTTCGCGGGGGGTTAAGTCCTACAATGAGCAGTTCTTC. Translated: CASSSSRGVKSYNEQFF. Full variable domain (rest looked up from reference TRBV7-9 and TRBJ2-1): DTGVSQNPRHKITKRGQNVTFRCDPISEHNRLYWYRQTLGQGPEFLTYFQNEAQLEKSRLLSDRFSAERPKGSFSTLEIQRTEQGDSAMYLCASSSSRGVKSYNEQFFGPGTRLTVL.

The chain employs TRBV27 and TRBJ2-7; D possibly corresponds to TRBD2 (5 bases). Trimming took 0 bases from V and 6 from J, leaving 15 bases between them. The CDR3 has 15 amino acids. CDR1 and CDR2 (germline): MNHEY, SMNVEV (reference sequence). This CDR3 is CASSLSSVPGSEQYF. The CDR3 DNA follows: TGTGCCAGCAGTTTATCGTCGGTCCCGGGATCCGAGCAGTACTTC.

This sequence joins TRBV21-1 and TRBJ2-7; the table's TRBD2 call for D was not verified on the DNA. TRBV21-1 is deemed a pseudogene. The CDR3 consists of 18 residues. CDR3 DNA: TGTGCCAGCAGCAAAATGGGGTATGGTCCGGAGCTACTAGACGAGCAGTACGTC. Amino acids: CASSKMGYGPELLDEQYV.

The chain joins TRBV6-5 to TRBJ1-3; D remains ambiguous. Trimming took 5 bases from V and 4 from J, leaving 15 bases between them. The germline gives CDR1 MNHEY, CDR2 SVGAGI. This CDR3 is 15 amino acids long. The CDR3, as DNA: TGTGCCAGCAGTAACACGGGATTTTCAGGAAACACCATATATTTT. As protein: CASSNTGFSGNTIYF.

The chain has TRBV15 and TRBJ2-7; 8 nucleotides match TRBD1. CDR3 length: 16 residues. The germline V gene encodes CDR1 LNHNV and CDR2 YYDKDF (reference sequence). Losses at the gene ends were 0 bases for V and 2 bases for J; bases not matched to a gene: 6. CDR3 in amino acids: CATSRDLTGDPYEQYV. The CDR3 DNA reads TGTGCCACCAGCAGAGATCTGACAGGGGATCCCTACGAGCAGTACGTC.

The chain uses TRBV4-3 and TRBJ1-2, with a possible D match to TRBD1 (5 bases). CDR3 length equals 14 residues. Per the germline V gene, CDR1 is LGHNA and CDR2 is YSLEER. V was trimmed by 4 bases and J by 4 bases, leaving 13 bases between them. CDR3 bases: TGCGCCAGCAGCCCAGTTGGGGCAAGCTATGGCTACACCTTC. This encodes CASSPVGASYGYTF.

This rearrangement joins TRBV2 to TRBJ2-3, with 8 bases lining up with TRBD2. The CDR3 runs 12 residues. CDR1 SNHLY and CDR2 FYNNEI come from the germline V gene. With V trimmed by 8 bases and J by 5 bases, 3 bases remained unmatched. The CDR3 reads CASRGGLDTQYF. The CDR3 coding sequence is TGTGCCAGCCGGGGGGGCCTAGATACGCAGTATTTT.

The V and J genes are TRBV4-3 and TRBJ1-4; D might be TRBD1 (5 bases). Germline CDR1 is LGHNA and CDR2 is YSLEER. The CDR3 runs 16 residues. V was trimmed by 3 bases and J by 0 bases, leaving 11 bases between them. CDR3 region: CASSQDTGTTNEKLFF. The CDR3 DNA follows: TGCGCCAGCAGCCAGGACACTGGAACAACTAATGAAAAACTGTTTTTT.

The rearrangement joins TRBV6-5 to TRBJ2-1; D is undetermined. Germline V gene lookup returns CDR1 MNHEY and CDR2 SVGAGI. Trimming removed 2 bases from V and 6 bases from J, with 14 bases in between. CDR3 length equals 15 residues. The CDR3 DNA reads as TGTGCCAGCAGTTACCCTGGTGTCTCCAGCAATGAGCAGTTCTTC. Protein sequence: CASSYPGVSSNEQFF.